The 24 T cell receptor beta chains presented below share a single source sample, sequenced in a study of radiation and T cells in renal cell carcinoma. Measured with immunoSEQ multiplex PCR; TCRdb has only the in-frame clones, and not every one. The data show more than 8,500 clones, around three fifths seen once. The treatment was: treatment-naive control, cytoreductive nephrectomy. The specimen comprised tumor tissue, sampled from a patient whose treatment was nephrectomy without radiotherapy. These receptors came from a man aged 60-69 years with renal cell carcinoma.

The chain employs TRBV5-1 and TRBJ2-5, with TRBD1 matching 8 bases. Trimming removed 0 bases from V and 5 bases from J; junction bases left unmatched: 6. The CDR3 contains 15 residues. Germline loops: CDR1 SGHRS, CDR2 YFSETQ. The CDR3 region has the DNA TGCGCCAGCAGCTTGGTGCAGGGGGCTGGTGAGACCCAGTACTTC. Its translation is CASSLVQGAGETQYF. The variable domain in full, completed from reference TRBV5-1 and TRBJ2-5, reads KAGVTQTPRYLIKTRGQQVTLSCSPISGHRSVSWYQQTPGQGLQFLFEYFSETQRNKGNFPGRFSGRQFSNSRSEMNVSTLELGDSALYLCASSLVQGAGETQYFGPGTRLLVL.

This clone was counted only a few times. This chain links TRBV11-2 with TRBJ1-5; TRBD1 might be the D (5 bases). Germline lookup yields CDR1 SGHAT and CDR2 FQNNGV. The CDR3 is made up of 14 amino acids. V lost 1 base to trimming and J lost 4 bases, with 8 bases between them. The CDR3 nucleotides are TGTGCCAGCAGCTTAGGGGACGGGAATCAGCCCCAGCATTTT. It translates to CASSLGDGNQPQHF.

This chain connects TRBV11-2 to TRBJ2-1; 10 bases align to TRBD1. V lost 6 bases and J lost 5; bases outside the gene matches: 4. This CDR3 has 14 residues. The germline V gene has CDR1 SGHAT and CDR2 FQNNGV. This chain's CDR3 is CASSIDRGHNEQFF. The CDR3 DNA is TGTGCCAGCAGTATCGACAGGGGGCACAATGAGCAGTTCTTC.

The genes are TRBV7-9 and TRBJ2-3; D might be TRBD1 or TRBD2, each matching 5 bases. This CDR3 is 16 amino acids long. Per germline, CDR1 SEHNR and CDR2 FQNEAQ (reference sequence). Trimming stripped 4 bases from V and 1 base from J, with 15 bases between. In DNA, the CDR3 is TGTGCCAGCAGCTCCGATTGGGGGAGAGGCACAGATACGCAGTATTTT. Encoded protein: CASSSDWGRGTDTQYF.

The chain couples TRBV5-6 to TRBJ2-1; 11 bases line up with TRBD2. Germline trimming cut 3 bases from V and 3 bases from J; bases unmatched to any gene: 2. This CDR3 is built from 15 residues. CDR1 and CDR2 (germline): SGHDT, YYEEEE. The DNA for the CDR3 is TGTGCCAGCAGCTCGCTAGCGGGAGGCTACAATGAGCAGTTCTTC. Its translation: CASSSLAGGYNEQFF.

The chain employs TRBV30 and TRBJ1-1, with D tentatively TRBD1 (5 bases). This CDR3 spans 13 amino acids. The germline V and J ends were trimmed by 3 bases and 3 bases, with 11 bases remaining between them. The V gene's germline CDR1 is GTSNPN and CDR2 SVGIG (reference sequence). As DNA, the CDR3 is TGTGCCTGGAGGCCCCTCAGGGACACTGAAGCTTTCTTT. Amino acid sequence: CAWRPLRDTEAFF.

This clone was observed a handful of times. The chain couples TRBV5-1 to TRBJ2-5, with a possible D match to TRBD1 (6 bases). V lost 4 bases, J lost 0 bases, and 22 bases lay in between. This CDR3 comprises 18 residues. The germline V gene encodes CDR1 SGHRS and CDR2 YFSETQ. CDR3 protein: CASSRGDMGQGYQETQYF. Here the CDR3 DNA reads TGCGCCAGCAGCCGAGGGGATATGGGGCAGGGGTACCAAGAGACCCAGTACTTC.

The rearrangement uses TRBV29-1 and TRBJ1-2, with D uncertain. The CDR3 spans 17 residues. Germline V gene data show CDR1 as SQVTM and CDR2 as ANQGSEA. Trimming cost V 5 bases and J 4 bases, with 26 bases left between them. CDR3 DNA: TGCAGCGTTCCTGCTTTAGGTAGGAACAGCGTAACCTATGGCTACACCTTC. This gives the protein CSVPALGRNSVTYGYTF.

In DNA form, the CDR3 reads TGCAGCGTTGAAACGGGTTACCCCTCCTACGAGCAGTACTTC. It is translated as CSVETGYPSYEQYF. The chain carries TRBV29-1 and TRBJ2-7, with unresolved D. The V gene lost 2 bases and the J gene lost 0 bases, with 11 bases spanning the gap. Germline V gene lookup returns CDR1 SQVTM and CDR2 ANQGSEA. The CDR3 totals 14 residues.

The chain couples TRBV25-1 to TRBJ2-1; 8 bases agree with TRBD2. CDR3 length equals 14 residues. Trimming at V came to 3 bases and at J to 8 bases, leaving 6 bases not matched to a gene. Germline CDR1 MGHDK, CDR2 SYGVNS. The CDR3 loop is CASSDQGLVDEQFF. CDR3 DNA: TGTGCCAGCAGTGACCAGGGACTAGTCGATGAGCAGTTCTTC.

This clone was seen a few times. This sequence joins TRBV5-6 and TRBJ2-3, with D unclear. From germline, CDR1 is SGHDT and CDR2 YYEEEE. The CDR3 length is 12 residues. V was pared by 2 bases and J by 8 bases, with 9 bases between. The CDR3 region has the DNA TGTGCCAGCAGCTTAAGCATACTTACGCAGTATTTT. Translation: CASSLSILTQYF.

V gene TRBV4-1 combines with J gene TRBJ2-7; D possibly corresponds to TRBD2 (5 bases). Trimming took 0 bases from V and 2 from J, leaving 17 bases between them. The CDR3 length is 17 residues. The germline V gene has CDR1 MGHRA and CDR2 YSYEKL. CDR3 residues: CASSQEDGTRSTYEQYF. CDR3 bases: TGCGCCAGCAGCCAAGAAGACGGAACTAGGAGTACCTACGAGCAGTACTTC.

As concerns this clone: The junction departs from germline at one end; a sequencing error may be responsible. The chain is built from TRBV7-7 and TRBJ2-2; maybe TRBD2 (5 bases). CDR1 is SSHAT and CDR2 is FNYEAQ in the germline V gene (reference sequence). The CDR3 length is 14 residues. The CDR3 bases are TGTGCTAGCAGCCCACTAGCGAACACCGGGGAGCTGTTTTTT. Translated: CASSPLANTGELFF. Complete variable domain (other parts from reference TRBV7-7 and TRBJ2-2): GAGVSQSPRYKVTKRGQDVTLRCDPISSHATLYWYQQALGQGPEFLTYFNYEAQPDKSGLPSDRFSAERPEGSISTLTIQRTEQRDSAMYRCASSPLANTGELFFGEGSRLTVL.

The V gene is TRBV11-2, the J gene TRBJ1-2; 9 positions match TRBD1. Germline-derived CDR1 and CDR2 are SGHAT and FQNNGV. The CDR3 has 15 residues. Unmatched junction bases numbered 7, after V lost 4 bases and J lost 4 bases. The CDR3 here is CASSSSVDRGYGYTF. CDR3 bases: TGTGCCAGCAGCTCTAGTGTGGACAGGGGCTATGGCTACACCTTC.

The rearrangement joins TRBV27 to TRBJ2-1; D gene ambiguous. Germline assignment: CDR1 MNHEY and CDR2 SMNVEV (reference sequence). V shed 4 bases and J shed 0 bases, with 13 bases lying between them. This CDR3 has 16 residues. The CDR3 sequence: CASSSEFESSYNEQFF. The CDR3 DNA follows: TGTGCCAGCAGTTCCGAGTTTGAAAGCTCCTACAATGAGCAGTTCTTC.

This rearrangement joins TRBV13 to TRBJ2-7, with unresolved D. V lost 1 base to trimming and J lost 2 bases, with 6 bases between them. CDR3 length equals 13 residues. Germline values: CDR1 PRHDT, CDR2 FYEKMQ (reference sequence). CDR3 sequence: CASSLADTYEQYF. The CDR3 DNA follows: TGTGCCAGCAGCTTAGCCGACACCTACGAGCAGTACTTC.

The chain recombines TRBV30 with TRBJ1-5, with a tentative D call TRBD1 (5 bases). V was shortened by 7 bases and J by 9 bases, with 19 bases between the two germline ends. This CDR3 is 13 amino acids long. Germline lookup yields CDR1 GTSNPN and CDR2 SVGIG (reference sequence). The CDR3 protein is CAFISGTGGPQHF. CDR3 DNA: TGTGCCTTCATTTCCGGGACCGGGGGGCCCCAGCATTTT.

V gene TRBV19 combines with J gene TRBJ2-2; 7 nucleotides line up with TRBD2. Germline lookup yields CDR1 LNHDA and CDR2 SQIVND (reference sequence). Losses at the gene ends were 3 bases for V and 6 bases for J; bases not matched to a gene: 7. The CDR3 sequence is 15 residues long. CDR3 region: CASSIQGGAAGELFF. CDR3 coding DNA: TGTGCCAGTAGTATCCAGGGAGGGGCGGCCGGGGAGCTGTTTTTT.

The chain uses TRBV9 and TRBJ1-2; 7 nucleotides line up with TRBD1. CDR1 and CDR2 from the germline V gene are SGDLS and YYNGEE. The V and J ends lost 0 bases and 1 base, in that order; junction bases with no gene match: 3. The CDR3 covers 15 residues. CDR3 sequence reads: CASSVGDRNNYGYTF. CDR3 sequence (DNA): TGTGCCAGCAGCGTAGGGGACAGAAATAACTATGGCTACACCTTC.

The chain joins TRBV27 to TRBJ2-7; the match to TRBD1 covers 9 bases. Germline V CDR1 and CDR2: MNHEY, SMNVEV (reference sequence). V lost 5 bases, J lost 0 bases, and 11 bases stayed unmatched. CDR3 length equals 17 residues. The CDR3: CASSPWTGQGISYEQYF. CDR3 DNA: TGTGCCAGCAGTCCTTGGACAGGACAGGGGATCTCCTACGAGCAGTACTTC.

The rearrangement links TRBV6-1 to TRBJ2-1, with 9 bases lining up with TRBD2. This CDR3 region has 16 residues. CDR1 and CDR2 from the germline V gene are MNHNS and SASEGT. Trimming removed 2 bases from V and 7 bases from J; junction bases left unmatched: 9. The CDR3 nucleotides read TGTGCCAGCAGTGAATTTACGCGGGGGGGCCGGAATGAGCAGTTCTTC. Its protein is CASSEFTRGGRNEQFF.

This sequence joins TRBV5-1 and TRBJ2-7, with 7 bases lining up with TRBD2. The V gene end was trimmed by 4 bases and the J gene end by 2 bases; junction bases not matched to a gene: 12. There are 16 residues in the CDR3. Germline V CDR1 and CDR2: SGHRS, YFSETQ. CDR3 amino acids: CASSPGSHSGAYEQYF. The DNA for the CDR3 is TGCGCCAGCAGCCCGGGATCCCACAGCGGGGCCTACGAGCAGTACTTC.

The rearrangement links TRBV5-1 to TRBJ1-1; D remains ambiguous. This CDR3 region has 14 residues. The germline V gene has CDR1 SGHRS and CDR2 YFSETQ. V gave up 0 bases and J gave up 2 bases, with 8 bases separating them. The CDR3 DNA sequence: TGCGCCAGCAGCTTGGGGGCAGGTAACACTGAAGCTTTCTTT. Translation: CASSLGAGNTEAFF.

The chain couples TRBV4-2 to TRBJ2-5, with 11 bases aligning to TRBD1. The CDR3 length is 15 residues. V lost 6 bases to trimming and J lost 5 bases; unmatched junction nucleotides: 8. Germline CDR1 and CDR2: LGHNA and YNFKEQ. This CDR3 is CASSLGQGAPETQYF. In DNA, the CDR3 is TGTGCCAGCAGTCTCGGACAGGGGGCGCCTGAGACCCAGTACTTC.